This TCR beta chain is drawn from a study of shared clonotypes between healthy human individuals. V was pared by 6 bases and J by 8 bases, with 11 bases between. The CDR3 has 12 amino acids. The germline V gene encodes CDR1 WSHSY and CDR2 SAAADI. Assay: immunoSEQ multiplex PCR; the TCRdb copy retains only in-frame clones and omits some. The sample records some 200,000 clones, 65% to 70% being singletons. The specimen was memory CD4+ T cells sorted from blood. Subset given: CD45RA-negative fraction. The V and J genes are TRBV10-2 and TRBJ2-1; unclear D gene. The TCR comes from a young man in good health. CDR3 in amino acids: CASSRSRYEQFF. In DNA form, the CDR3 reads TGCGCCAGCAGCCGGTCCCGGTATGAGCAGTTCTTC.